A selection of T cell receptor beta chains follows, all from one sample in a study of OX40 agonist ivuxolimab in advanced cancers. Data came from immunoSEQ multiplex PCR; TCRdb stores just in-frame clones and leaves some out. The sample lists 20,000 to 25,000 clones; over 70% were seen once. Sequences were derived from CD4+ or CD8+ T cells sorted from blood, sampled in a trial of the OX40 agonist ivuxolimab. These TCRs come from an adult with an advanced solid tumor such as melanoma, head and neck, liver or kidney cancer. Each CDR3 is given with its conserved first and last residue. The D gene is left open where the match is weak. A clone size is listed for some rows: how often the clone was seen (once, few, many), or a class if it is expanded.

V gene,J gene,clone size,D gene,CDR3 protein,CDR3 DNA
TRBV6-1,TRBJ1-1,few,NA,CASSLIILNTEAFF,TGTGCCAGCAGTTTAATTATCTTGAACACTGAAGCTTTCTTT
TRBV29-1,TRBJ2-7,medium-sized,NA,CSVEDYRSYEQYF,TGCAGCGTTGAAGATTACCGTTCGTACGAGCAGTACTTC
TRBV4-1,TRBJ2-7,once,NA,CASSQGWGSYEQYF,TGCGCCAGCAGCCAAGGGTGGGGAAGCTACGAGCAGTACTTC
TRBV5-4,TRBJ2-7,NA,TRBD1,CASSLTGGRYEQYF,TGTGCCAGCAGCTTGACAGGGGGCAGATACGAGCAGTACTTC
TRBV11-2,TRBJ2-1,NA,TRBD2,CASSALAGGYNEQFF,TGTGCCAGCAGTGCTCTAGCGGGGGGTTACAATGAGCAGTTCTTC
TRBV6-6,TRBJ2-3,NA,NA,CASSAFWGQDTQYF,TGTGCCAGCAGTGCCTTTTGGGGTCAGGATACGCAGTATTTT
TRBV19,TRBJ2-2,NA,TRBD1,CASRPGQDTGELFF,TGTGCCAGTAGACCGGGACAGGACACCGGGGAGCTGTTTTTT
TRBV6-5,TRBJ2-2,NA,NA,CASSVGGGELFF,TGTGCCAGCAGTGTCGGGGGCGGGGAGCTGTTTTTT
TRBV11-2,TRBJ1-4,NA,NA,CASSQGWLTEKLFF,TGTGCCAGCAGCCAAGGCTGGCTAACGGAAAAACTGTTTTTT
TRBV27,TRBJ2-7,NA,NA,CASSWVEEGEQYF,TGTGCCAGCAGTTGGGTGGAGGAGGGCGAGCAGTACTTC
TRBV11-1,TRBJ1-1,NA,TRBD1,CASSPDRGSATEAFF,TGTGCCAGCAGCCCGGACAGGGGATCGGCCACTGAAGCTTTCTTT
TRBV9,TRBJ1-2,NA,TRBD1,CASSVAGQGATLYYGYTF,TGTGCCAGCAGCGTAGCAGGACAGGGGGCTACGCTATACTATGGCTACACCTTC
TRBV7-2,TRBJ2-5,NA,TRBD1,CASSTPNRGQETQYF,TGTGCCAGCAGCACCCCGAACAGGGGCCAAGAGACCCAGTACTTC
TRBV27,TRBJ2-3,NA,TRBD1,CASSWTGMSTDTQYF,TGTGCCAGCAGTTGGACAGGGATGAGCACAGATACGCAGTATTTT
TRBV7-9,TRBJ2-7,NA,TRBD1,CASSPGGGYEQYF,TGTGCCAGCAGCCCAGGGGGCGGCTACGAGCAGTACTTC
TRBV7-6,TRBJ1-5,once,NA,CASSADSSNQPQHF,TGTGCCAGCAGCGCCGACAGCAGCAATCAGCCCCAGCATTTT
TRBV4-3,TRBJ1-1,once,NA,CASSQGGLGEAFF,TGCGCCAGCAGCCAAGGGGGGTTGGGGGAAGCTTTCTTT
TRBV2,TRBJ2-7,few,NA,CASPSYEQYF,TGTGCCAGCCCTTCCTACGAGCAGTACTTC
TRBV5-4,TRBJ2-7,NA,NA,CASSSDRNSYEQYF,TGTGCCAGCAGCTCGGACAGAAACTCCTACGAGCAGTACTTC
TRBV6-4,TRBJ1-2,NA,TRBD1,CASSRQGHYGYTF,TGTGCCAGCAGTAGACAGGGTCACTATGGCTACACCTTC
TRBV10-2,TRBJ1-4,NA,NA,CASRGGANEKLFF,TGCGCCAGCAGGGGAGGAGCTAATGAAAAACTGTTTTTT
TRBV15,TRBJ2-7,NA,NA,CATATSSYEQYF,TGTGCCACAGCAACTAGTTCCTACGAGCAGTACTTC
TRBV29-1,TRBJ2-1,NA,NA,CSAQDYNEQFF,TGCAGCGCCCAGGATTACAATGAGCAGTTCTTC
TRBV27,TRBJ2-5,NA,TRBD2,CASSLLAGLETQYF,TGTGCCAGCAGTTTACTAGCGGGACTGGAGACCCAGTACTTC
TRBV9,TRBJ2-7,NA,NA,CASSVLQAPGEQYF,TGTGCCAGCAGCGTACTCCAGGCCCCTGGCGAGCAGTACTTC
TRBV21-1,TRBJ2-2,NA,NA,CASSPDRSLPNTGELFF,TGTGCCAGCAGCCCGGACAGGTCCCTCCCGAACACCGGGGAGCTGTTTTTT
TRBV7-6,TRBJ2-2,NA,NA,CASSTGRAGELFF,TGTGCCAGCAGCACCGGTCGGGCCGGGGAGCTGTTTTTT
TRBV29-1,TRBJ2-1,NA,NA,CSVEDWQGGDEQFF,TGCAGCGTTGAAGATTGGCAGGGGGGGGATGAGCAGTTCTTC
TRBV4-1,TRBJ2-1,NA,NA,CASSQLWTTTRNEQFF,TGCGCCAGCAGCCAATTGTGGACTACCACACGGAATGAGCAGTTCTTC
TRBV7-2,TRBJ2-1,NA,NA,CASSLAYNEQFF,TGTGCCAGCAGCTTAGCCTACAATGAGCAGTTCTTC
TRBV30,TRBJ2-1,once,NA,CAWSPYYNEQFF,TGTGCCTGGAGTCCATATTACAATGAGCAGTTCTTC
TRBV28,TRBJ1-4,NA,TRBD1,CASSLNRGATNEKLFF,TGTGCCAGCAGTTTGAACAGGGGAGCAACTAATGAAAAACTGTTTTTT
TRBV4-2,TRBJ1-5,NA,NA,CASSQGGNQPQHF,TGTGCCAGCAGCCAAGGGGGTAATCAGCCCCAGCATTTT
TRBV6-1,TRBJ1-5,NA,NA,CASSPPGVQPQHF,TGTGCCAGCAGTCCCCCCGGGGTTCAGCCCCAGCATTTT
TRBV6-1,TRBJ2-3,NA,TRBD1,CATTVRDRVTDTQYF,TGTGCCACAACGGTCCGGGACAGGGTCACAGATACGCAGTATTTT
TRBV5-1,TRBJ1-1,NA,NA,CASSLAGSGPTEAFF,TGCGCCAGCAGCTTGGCGGGCAGCGGCCCCACTGAAGCTTTCTTT
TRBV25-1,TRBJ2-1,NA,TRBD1,CASSELQGNMNNEQFF,TGTGCCAGCAGTGAACTACAGGGGAATATGAACAATGAGCAGTTCTTC
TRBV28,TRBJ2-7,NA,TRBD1,CASNSRRDREPYEQYF,TGTGCCAGCAACTCAAGGCGGGACAGGGAGCCGTACGAGCAGTACTTC
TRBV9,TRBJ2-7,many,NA,CASGPMQTYEQYF,TGTGCCAGCGGCCCGATGCAAACCTACGAGCAGTACTTC
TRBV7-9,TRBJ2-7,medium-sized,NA,CASSPEDGSSYEQYF,TGTGCCAGCAGCCCAGAGGACGGGAGCTCCTACGAGCAGTACTTC
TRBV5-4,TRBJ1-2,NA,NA,CASSSRDLYGYTF,TGTGCCAGCAGCTCCCGGGACCTCTATGGCTACACCTTC
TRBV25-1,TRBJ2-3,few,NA,CASSAGVYTQYF,TGTGCCAGCAGTGCGGGGGTGTATACGCAGTATTTT
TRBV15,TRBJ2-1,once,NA,CATSRDREFYNEQFF,TGTGCCACCAGCAGAGACAGGGAATTTTACAATGAGCAGTTCTTC
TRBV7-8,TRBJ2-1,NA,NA,CASSFPGYNEQFF,TGTGCCAGCAGCTTTCCGGGGTACAATGAGCAGTTCTTC
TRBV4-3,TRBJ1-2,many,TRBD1,CASSQDPTGNYGYTF,TGCGCCAGCAGCCAAGATCCGACAGGGAACTATGGCTACACCTTC
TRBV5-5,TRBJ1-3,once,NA,CASSQVPYSGNTIYF,TGTGCCAGCAGCCAGGTACCATACTCTGGAAACACCATATATTTT
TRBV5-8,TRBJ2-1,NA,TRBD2,CASSLELAGVNNEQFF,TGTGCCAGCAGCTTGGAACTAGCGGGAGTGAACAATGAGCAGTTCTTC
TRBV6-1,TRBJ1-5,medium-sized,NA,CATVRGGNQPQHF,TGTGCCACCGTCCGCGGGGGCAATCAGCCCCAGCATTTT
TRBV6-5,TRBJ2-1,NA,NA,CASSRQSSYNEQFF,TGTGCCAGCAGCCGACAGAGCTCCTACAATGAGCAGTTCTTC
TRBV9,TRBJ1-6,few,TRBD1,CASSPGTVNNSPLHF,TGTGCCAGCAGCCCGGGGACAGTCAATAATTCACCCCTCCACTTT
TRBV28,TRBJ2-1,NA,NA,CASSFNEQFF,TGTGCCAGCAGTTTTAATGAGCAGTTCTTC
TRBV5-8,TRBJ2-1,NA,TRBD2,CASSYGTSGSYEQFF,TGTGCCAGCAGCTACGGGACTAGCGGGAGTTATGAGCAGTTCTTC
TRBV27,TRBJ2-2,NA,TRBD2,CASSFGGSGELFF,TGTGCCAGCAGTTTCGGGGGGTCCGGGGAGCTGTTTTTT